Presented here are 32 T cell receptor beta chains from one specimen sequenced in a study of T cells after yellow fever vaccination. TCRdb reprocessed the 5' RACE reads via MiXCR and lists one record per CDR3 protein. The top ten clones hold 15% to 20% of a sample with under 550,000 distinct CDR3 sequences, roughly a fifth of them seen once. The sample consisted of PBMCs, taken roughly 20 days after the first yellow fever vaccination. The receptors shown here come from a man between 18 and 35 years old who received the YFV17D yellow fever vaccine.

The chain carries TRBV20-1 and TRBJ2-3; D gene ambiguous. This CDR3 is built from 18 residues. Trimming cost V 0 bases and J 2 bases, with 21 bases left between them. Germline CDR1 DFQATT, CDR2 SNEGSKA (reference sequence). The CDR3 is CSARDYRDPRRATDTQYF. Here the CDR3 DNA reads TGCAGTGCTAGAGATTACCGCGACCCCCGTAGGGCCACAGATACGCAGTATTTT.

The chain recombines TRBV19 with TRBJ1-5; 9 bases are a match to TRBD1. The germline gives CDR1 LNHDA, CDR2 SQIVND (reference sequence). After removal of 6 bases from V and 2 bases from J, the junction contained 2 bases not matched to a gene. There are 14 residues in the CDR3. Written as DNA, the CDR3 is TGTGCCAGTAGGGACAGGGGAGGCAATCAGCCCCAGCATTTT. Its translation is CASRDRGGNQPQHF.

V and J are TRBV29-1 and TRBJ2-6, with D uncertain. V shed 4 bases and J shed 4 bases, with 14 bases lying between them. Germline V gives CDR1 SQVTM, CDR2 ANQGSEA. This CDR3 spans 15 amino acids. CDR3 in amino acids: CSVVVGLSGANVLTF. In DNA form, the CDR3 reads TGCAGCGTTGTTGTAGGTCTGAGCGGGGCCAACGTCCTGACTTTC.

The rearrangement uses TRBV12-3 or TRBV12-4 and TRBJ2-7; 7 bases align to TRBD1. The V segment lost 5 bases and the J segment 6 bases; nucleotides outside the gene matches: 7. The CDR3 is 13 residues long. DNA of the CDR3: TGTGCCAGCAGTACAGGGGTAGTTTTCGAGCAGTACTTC. It is translated as CASSTGVVFEQYF.

This clonotype was recorded a few times. J is TRBJ2-5 and V is TRBV5-1, with D uncertain. Germline V CDR1 and CDR2: SGHRS, YFSETQ. Trimming stripped 0 bases from V and 5 bases from J, with 11 bases between. The CDR3 spans 14 residues. CDR3 in amino acids: CASSLATAKETQYF. DNA of the CDR3: TGCGCCAGCAGCTTGGCCACGGCTAAGGAGACCCAGTACTTC.

CDR3 sequence: CASRQNQETQYF. In nucleotides, the CDR3 is TGTGCCAGCCGACAGAACCAAGAGACCCAGTACTTC. J is TRBJ2-5 and V is TRBV10-3, with D perhaps matching TRBD1 (5 bases). Germline V lookup: CDR1 ENHRY, CDR2 SYGVKD. This CDR3 spans 12 amino acids. V dropped 10 bases and J dropped 0 bases, with 9 bases sitting between them.

This clonotype was detected only a few times. The chain joins TRBV24-1 to TRBJ1-2, with a tentative D call TRBD1 (5 bases). Germline lookup yields CDR1 KGHDR and CDR2 SFDVKD. V dropped 1 base and J dropped 6 bases, with 8 bases sitting between them. This CDR3 has 13 residues. CDR3: CATSDLRGDGYTF. The CDR3 nucleotides are TGTGCCACCAGTGATTTAAGAGGGGATGGCTACACCTTC.

This clonotype was seen ten or more times. The chain combines TRBV12-3 or TRBV12-4 with TRBJ2-6; D ambiguous. The V end lost 6 bases, the J end lost 0 bases, and 15 bases lay between the germline ends. The CDR3 length is 17 residues. The CDR3 reads CASSRSNAYSGANVLTF. For the CDR3, the DNA is TGTGCCAGCAGCCGATCCAATGCTTACTCTGGGGCCAACGTCCTGACTTTC.

The chain joins TRBV5-1 to TRBJ2-2; no clear D. CDR3 length equals 15 residues. Germline V gene lookup returns CDR1 SGHRS and CDR2 YFSETQ. With 2 bases removed from V and 0 bases from J, the gap between germline ends came to 8 bases. CDR3 residues: CASSFDGANTGELFF. In DNA, the CDR3 is TGCGCCAGCAGCTTCGACGGAGCGAACACCGGGGAGCTGTTTTTT.

The chain is built from TRBV28 and TRBJ1-1; no firm D call. In germline, CDR1 is MDHEN, CDR2 SYDVKM. This CDR3 contains 12 residues. Between the trimmed V and J ends, which lost 7 bases and 3 bases, there was a span of 9 bases. The CDR3 is CASMEDHTEAFF. CDR3 sequence (DNA): TGTGCCAGCATGGAGGACCACACTGAAGCTTTCTTT.

This clonotype occurred once. CDR3 sequence: CASSFGLADYEQYF. The CDR3 DNA is TGTGCCAGCAGCTTTGGACTAGCGGACTACGAGCAGTACTTC. This sequence joins TRBV7-8 and TRBJ2-7; 10 bases are shared with TRBD2. V lost 3 bases and J lost 3; bases outside the gene matches: 2. Germline V gene data show CDR1 as SGHVS and CDR2 as FQNEAQ. The CDR3 consists of 14 residues.

V and J are TRBV9 and TRBJ1-6; no reliable D call. This CDR3 spans 16 amino acids. Germline loops: CDR1 SGDLS, CDR2 YYNGEE. Trimming took 3 bases from V and 2 from J, leaving 12 bases between them. In DNA form, the CDR3 reads TGTGCCAGCAGCGGCGACGGGAGGGCCTATAATTCACCCCTCCACTTT. Protein sequence: CASSGDGRAYNSPLHF. The variable domain in full, completed from reference TRBV9 and TRBJ1-6, reads DSGVTQTPKHLITATGQRVTLRCSPRSGDLSVYWYQQSLDQGLQFLIQYYNGEERAKGNILERFSAQQFPDLHSELNLSSLELGDSALYFCASSGDGRAYNSPLHFGNGTRLTVT.

The V gene is TRBV5-4, the J gene TRBJ2-1; D gene ambiguous. The germline V gene has CDR1 SGHNT and CDR2 YYREEE (reference sequence). The CDR3 loop spans 12 amino acids. V lost 2 bases, J lost 5 bases, and 5 bases lay in between. The CDR3 bases are TGTGCCAGCAGCTTCAGCAACAATGAGCAGTTCTTC. This gives the protein CASSFSNNEQFF.

This clonotype was detected only a few times. This chain uses TRBV10-3 with TRBJ2-3, with 16 bases lining up with TRBD2. V was pared by 6 bases and J by 4 bases, with 7 bases of the junction left unmatched. CDR3 length: 17 amino acids. Germline V gene sequence: CDR1 ENHRY, CDR2 SYGVKD. The CDR3, as DNA: TGTGCCATCAGCGGGACTAGCGGGGGGGCCAGGGCAGATACGCAGTATTTT. Encoded protein: CAISGTSGGARADTQYF.

The chain uses TRBV28 and TRBJ2-3, with D perhaps TRBD2 (7 bases). The CDR3 spans 15 residues. Trimming cost V 4 bases and J 7 bases, with 18 bases left between them. In germline, CDR1 is MDHEN, CDR2 SYDVKM. This CDR3 reads CASSSPGGGVHTQYF. As DNA, the CDR3 is TGTGCCAGCAGTTCTCCGGGGGGCGGCGTGCATACGCAGTATTTT.

This clonotype came up a few times. The chain uses TRBV6-5 and TRBJ1-3; D remains ambiguous. Trimming left V 2 bases short and J 2 bases short, with 10 bases between. The CDR3 loop spans 15 amino acids. Germline lookup yields CDR1 MNHEY and CDR2 SVGAGI. The CDR3 loop reads CASSYTAGTGNTIYF. The CDR3 DNA sequence: TGTGCCAGCAGTTACACCGCAGGCACTGGAAACACCATATATTTT.

The chain uses TRBV29-1 and TRBJ2-7; a possible D gene is TRBD2 (7 bases). From germline, CDR1 is SQVTM and CDR2 ANQGSEA. V gave up 4 bases and J gave up 3 bases, with 19 bases separating them. The CDR3 consists of 15 residues. The CDR3 is CSVAIGGGRNYEQYF. The CDR3 DNA is TGCAGCGTTGCAATAGGCGGGGGCCGTAACTACGAGCAGTACTTC.

This clonotype was found a few times. The gene calls are TRBV15 and TRBJ1-2; D is uncertain. The germline CDR1 and CDR2 sequences are LNHNV and YYDKDF (reference sequence). The ends were cut back, 2 bases at V and 4 bases at J, with 14 bases in the middle. The CDR3 covers 15 residues. CDR3: CATSRPSGRLYGYTF. The CDR3 region has the DNA TGTGCCACCAGCAGACCCTCCGGCAGGCTCTATGGCTACACCTTC. Full variable domain (outside the CDR3, taken from reference TRBV15 and TRBJ1-2): DAMVIQNPRYQVTQFGKPVTLSCSQTLNHNVMYWYQQKSSQAPKLLFHYYDKDFNNEADTPDNFQSRRPNTSFCFLDIRSPGLGDTAMYLCATSRPSGRLYGYTFGSGTRLTVV.

This clonotype has only a few counts. This chain connects TRBV5-1 to TRBJ2-3; possibly TRBD1 or TRBD2 for D (5 bases each). From germline, CDR1 is SGHRS and CDR2 YFSETQ. The CDR3 length is 15 residues. V lost 5 bases and J 6 bases, leaving 19 bases between the germline ends. CDR3 sequence reads: CASRPPGTRLDTQYF. The CDR3 DNA reads as TGCGCCAGCAGACCGCCCGGGACGCGGTTGGATACGCAGTATTTT.

The chain joins TRBV6-1 to TRBJ2-7; D remains unclear. Trimming removed 3 bases from V and 5 bases from J, with 11 bases in between. Germline values: CDR1 MNHNS, CDR2 SASEGT. The CDR3 has 13 amino acids. The CDR3 region is CASSDGPSHEQYV. CDR3 bases: TGTGCCAGCAGTGACGGACCTTCCCACGAGCAGTACGTC.

This clonotype was seen more than once but under ten times. The rearrangement joins TRBV5-4 to TRBJ2-5; weak D call: TRBD2 (6 bases). V dropped 5 bases and J dropped 0 bases, with 14 bases sitting between them. The CDR3 length is 15 residues. Germline V gene lookup returns CDR1 SGHNT and CDR2 YYREEE (reference sequence). The CDR3 region is CASSPRGGDQETQYF. The DNA of the CDR3 is TGTGCCAGCAGTCCTCGTGGCGGGGACCAAGAGACCCAGTACTTC. Using reference TRBV5-4 and TRBJ2-5 for the parts outside the CDR3, the full variable domain is ETGVTQSPTHLIKTRGQQVTLRCSSQSGHNTVSWYQQALGQGPQFIFQYYREEENGRGNFPPRFSGLQFPNYSSELNVNALELDDSALYLCASSPRGGDQETQYFGPGTRLLVL.

A few counts support this clonotype. The rearrangement uses TRBV6-2 or TRBV6-3 and TRBJ2-1, with TRBD2 matching 13 bases. The V segment lost 2 bases and the J segment 4 bases; nucleotides outside the gene matches: 17. The CDR3 sequence is 21 residues long. The germline gives CDR1 MNHEY, CDR2 SVGEGT. This CDR3 is CASSYPTKVTSGGPGYNEQFF. The CDR3 DNA reads as TGTGCCAGCAGTTACCCGACCAAGGTGACTAGCGGGGGGCCAGGATACAATGAGCAGTTCTTC.

CDR3 nucleotides: TGTGCCAGCAGCCGACCTGGGAACACTGAAGCTTTCTTT. Translation: CASSRPGNTEAFF. The V gene is TRBV7-9, the J gene TRBJ1-1; no definite D call. This CDR3 contains 13 residues. Germline values: CDR1 SEHNR, CDR2 FQNEAQ (reference sequence). The V end was cut by 5 bases, the J end by 1 base, with 8 bases between.

The J gene is TRBJ1-1, the V gene TRBV4-1, with D possibly matching TRBD1 (6 bases). The CDR3 runs to 15 residues. The ends were cut back, 2 bases at V and 3 bases at J, with 13 bases in the middle. Germline values: CDR1 MGHRA, CDR2 YSYEKL. The CDR3 coding sequence is TGCGCCAGCAGCCAACGTCAGGGGAGGGACACTGAAGCTTTCTTT. Its translation: CASSQRQGRDTEAFF.

This sequence joins TRBV20-1 and TRBJ1-2; D remains ambiguous. The CDR3 contains 13 residues. The V end was cut by 6 bases, the J end by 7 bases, with 18 bases between. Per the germline V gene, CDR1 is DFQATT and CDR2 is SNEGSKA (reference sequence). CDR3 in DNA: TGCAGTGCCGAGGGTAGGGTGATCGCTGGCTACACCTTC. This translates into CSAEGRVIAGYTF.

Many counts were recorded for this clonotype. The rearrangement uses TRBV4-1 and TRBJ2-7; 8 bases are a match to TRBD2. The CDR3 spans 15 residues. Germline V gives CDR1 MGHRA, CDR2 YSYEKL. J gave up 0 bases and V 3 bases, and 4 bases lay outside the gene matches. CDR3 in amino acids: CASSQYGTSSYEQYF. For the CDR3, the DNA is TGCGCCAGCAGCCAGTACGGGACTAGCTCCTACGAGCAGTACTTC.

The rearrangement links TRBV5-4 to TRBJ2-3, with 14 bases identical to TRBD2. Trimming took 3 bases from V and 0 from J; bases not matched to a gene: 12. Germline lookup yields CDR1 SGHNT and CDR2 YYREEE (reference sequence). CDR3 length equals 20 residues. CDR3 nucleotide sequence: TGTGCCAGCAGCTCCGGACTAGCGGGGGGCCTACCCCCTAGCACAGATACGCAGTATTTT. Its protein product is CASSSGLAGGLPPSTDTQYF. The full variable domain, with the rest looked up from reference TRBV5-4 and TRBJ2-3, is ETGVTQSPTHLIKTRGQQVTLRCSSQSGHNTVSWYQQALGQGPQFIFQYYREEENGRGNFPPRFSGLQFPNYSSELNVNALELDDSALYLCASSSGLAGGLPPSTDTQYFGPGTRLTVL.

V and J are TRBV12-3 or TRBV12-4 and TRBJ2-2; D tentatively reads TRBD1 or TRBD2 (6 bases each). The CDR3 length is 15 residues. V was cut by 10 bases and J by 0 bases, with 15 bases left in between. DNA of the CDR3: TGTGCCACCCCAACGGGGGCCTCGAACACCGGGGAGCTGTTTTTT. It translates to CATPTGASNTGELFF.

There are a few counts of this clonotype. The CDR3 DNA is TGCGCCAGCAGCGTAGGACAGGCTCCTATGGATGGGGCCAACGTCCTGACTTTC. Residues: CASSVGQAPMDGANVLTF. V and J are TRBV4-1 and TRBJ2-6, with 7 bases that match TRBD1. Losses at the gene ends were 5 bases for V and 3 bases for J; bases not matched to a gene: 13. The CDR3 is 18 residues long. CDR1 and CDR2 (germline): MGHRA, YSYEKL.

The gene calls are TRBV6-2 or TRBV6-3 and TRBJ1-5; D call uncertain. The length of the CDR3 is 12 residues. Deletions cut 9 bases from V and 0 bases from J, with 6 bases between. CDR1 MNHEY and CDR2 SVGEGT come from the germline V gene. CDR3 residues: CARAYSNQPQHF. The CDR3 region has the DNA TGTGCCAGGGCTTATAGCAATCAGCCCCAGCATTTT.

The chain links TRBV29-1 to TRBJ2-1; a weak D match, TRBD2 (5 bases). Germline V gives CDR1 SQVTM, CDR2 ANQGSEA. Trimming left V 4 bases short and J 8 bases short, with 18 bases between. This CDR3 is built from 14 residues. CDR3 DNA: TGCAGCGTTGGGAGGATCCCCGGGATCGATGAGCAGTTCTTC. Translated, it gives CSVGRIPGIDEQFF.

The J gene is TRBJ1-2, the V gene TRBV7-2; D uncertain. V was cut by 8 bases and J by 8 bases, with 27 bases left in between. The CDR3 runs to 16 residues. Germline-derived CDR1 and CDR2 are SGHTA and FQGNSA. The CDR3 DNA sequence: TGTGCCAGCTCCCCCTACCGGGAACTTACGCTATGGGGCTACACCTTC. It is translated as CASSPYRELTLWGYTF. The entire variable domain, with the rest obtained from reference TRBV7-2 and TRBJ1-2, is as follows: GAGVSQSPSNKVTEKGKDVELRCDPISGHTALYWYRQSLGQGLEFLIYFQGNSAPDKSGLPSDRFSAERTGGSVSTLTIQRTQQEDSAVYLCASSPYRELTLWGYTFGSGTRLTVV.